This record covers a single T cell receptor beta chain. This sample is drawn from a study of OX40 agonist ivuxolimab in advanced cancers. Study-level background: Patients in dose escalation had liver, melanoma, kidney or head and neck cancers. Among those treated, three patients had partial responses, one with hepatocellular carcinoma and two with cutaneous melanoma.

TCRdb's copy holds only in-frame clones and misses some; the assay was immunoSEQ multiplex PCR. The table has around 25,000 clones, about 80% seen once. Trimming left V 2 bases short and J 3 bases short, with 8 bases between. From germline, CDR1 is SQVTM and CDR2 ANQGSEA. There are 13 residues in the CDR3. V usage is TRBV29-1 and J usage is TRBJ2-1, with TRBD1 as a possible D gene (6 bases). Here the sequenced sample was CD4+ or CD8+ T cells sorted from blood, taken in a trial of the OX40 agonist ivuxolimab. This receptor was taken from an adult with an advanced solid tumor such as melanoma, head and neck, liver or kidney cancer. CDR3 sequence reads: CSVEHRDYNEQFF. CDR3 bases: TGCAGCGTTGAACACAGGGACTACAATGAGCAGTTCTTC.